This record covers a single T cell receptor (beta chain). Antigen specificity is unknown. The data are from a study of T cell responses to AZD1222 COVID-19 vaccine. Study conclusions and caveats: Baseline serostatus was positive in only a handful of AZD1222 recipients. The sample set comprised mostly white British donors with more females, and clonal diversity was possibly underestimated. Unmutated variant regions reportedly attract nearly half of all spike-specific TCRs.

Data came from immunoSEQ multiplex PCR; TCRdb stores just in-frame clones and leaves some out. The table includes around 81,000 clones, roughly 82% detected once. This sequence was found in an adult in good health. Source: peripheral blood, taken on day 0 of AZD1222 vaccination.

The CDR3 spells CASSLRRGGQPQHF. The CDR3 DNA follows: TGTGCCAGCAGTTTACGGAGGGGTGGGCAGCCCCAGCATTTT. This rearrangement joins TRBV27 to TRBJ1-5; D might be TRBD1 (5 bases). The CDR3 sequence is 14 residues long. The V end lost 2 bases, the J end lost 7 bases, and 12 bases lay between the germline ends. Germline assignment: CDR1 MNHEY and CDR2 SMNVEV (reference sequence).